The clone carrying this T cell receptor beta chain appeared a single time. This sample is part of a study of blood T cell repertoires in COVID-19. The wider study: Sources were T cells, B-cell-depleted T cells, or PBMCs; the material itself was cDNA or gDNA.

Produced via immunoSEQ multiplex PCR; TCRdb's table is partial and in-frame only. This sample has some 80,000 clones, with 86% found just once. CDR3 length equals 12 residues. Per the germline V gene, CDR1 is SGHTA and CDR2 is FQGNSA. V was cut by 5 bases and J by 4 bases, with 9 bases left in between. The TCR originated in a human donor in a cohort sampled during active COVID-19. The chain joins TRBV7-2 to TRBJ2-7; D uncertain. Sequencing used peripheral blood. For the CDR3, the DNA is TGTGCCAGCAGCGAGTCTAGGTACGAGCAGTACTTC. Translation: CASSESRYEQYF.